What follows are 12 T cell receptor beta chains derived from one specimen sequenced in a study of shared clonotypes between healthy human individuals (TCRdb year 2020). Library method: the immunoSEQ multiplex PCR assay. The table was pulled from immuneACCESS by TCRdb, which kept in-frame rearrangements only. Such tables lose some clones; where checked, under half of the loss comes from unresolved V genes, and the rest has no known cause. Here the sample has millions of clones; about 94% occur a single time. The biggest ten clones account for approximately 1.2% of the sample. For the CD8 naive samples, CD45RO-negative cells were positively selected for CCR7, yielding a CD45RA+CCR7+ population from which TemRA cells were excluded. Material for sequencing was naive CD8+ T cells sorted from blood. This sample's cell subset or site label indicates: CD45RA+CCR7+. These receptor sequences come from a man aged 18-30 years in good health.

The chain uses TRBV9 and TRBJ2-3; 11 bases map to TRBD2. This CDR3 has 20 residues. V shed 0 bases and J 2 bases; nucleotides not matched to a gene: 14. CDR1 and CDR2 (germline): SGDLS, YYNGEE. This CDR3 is CASSVATGLAGGGATDTQYF. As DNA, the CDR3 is TGTGCCAGCAGCGTAGCTACGGGTCTAGCGGGGGGCGGGGCCACAGATACGCAGTATTTT.

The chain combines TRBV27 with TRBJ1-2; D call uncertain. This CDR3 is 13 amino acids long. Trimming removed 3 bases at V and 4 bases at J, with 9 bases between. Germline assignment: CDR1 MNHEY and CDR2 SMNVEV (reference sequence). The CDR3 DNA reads TGTGCCAGCAGTTTTGTGGGATCCTATGGCTACACCTTC. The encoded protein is CASSFVGSYGYTF.

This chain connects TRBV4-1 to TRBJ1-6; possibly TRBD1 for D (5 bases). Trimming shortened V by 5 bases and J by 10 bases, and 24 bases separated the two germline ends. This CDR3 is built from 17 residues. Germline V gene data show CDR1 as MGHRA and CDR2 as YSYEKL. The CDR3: CASSSSGTGNSGSPLHF. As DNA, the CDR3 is TGCGCCAGCAGCTCCTCCGGGACCGGGAATTCCGGATCACCCCTCCACTTT.

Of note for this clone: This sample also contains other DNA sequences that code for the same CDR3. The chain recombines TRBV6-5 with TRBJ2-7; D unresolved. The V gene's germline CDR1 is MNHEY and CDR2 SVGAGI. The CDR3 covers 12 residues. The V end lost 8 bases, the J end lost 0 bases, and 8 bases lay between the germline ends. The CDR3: CASSPSSYEQYF. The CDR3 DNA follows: TGTGCCAGCTCCCCTAGCTCCTACGAGCAGTACTTC.

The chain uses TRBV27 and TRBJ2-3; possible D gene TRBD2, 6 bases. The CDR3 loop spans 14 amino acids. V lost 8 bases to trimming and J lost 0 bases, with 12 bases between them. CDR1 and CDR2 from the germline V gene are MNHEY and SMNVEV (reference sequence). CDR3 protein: CASGERGSTDTQYF. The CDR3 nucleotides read TGTGCCAGCGGTGAACGGGGGAGCACAGATACGCAGTATTTT.

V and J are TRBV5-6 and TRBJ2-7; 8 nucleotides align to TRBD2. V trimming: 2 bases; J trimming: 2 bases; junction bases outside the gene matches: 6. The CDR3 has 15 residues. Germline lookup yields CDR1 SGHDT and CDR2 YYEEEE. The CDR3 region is CASSFSGESPYEQYF. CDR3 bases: TGTGCCAGCAGCTTTAGCGGGGAAAGCCCCTACGAGCAGTACTTC.

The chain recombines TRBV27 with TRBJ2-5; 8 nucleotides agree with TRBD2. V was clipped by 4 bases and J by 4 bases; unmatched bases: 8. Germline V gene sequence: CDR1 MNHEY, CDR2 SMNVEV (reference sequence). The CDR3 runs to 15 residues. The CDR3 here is CASSSGTRWSETQYF. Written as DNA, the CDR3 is TGTGCCAGCAGTTCCGGGACTAGGTGGTCAGAGACCCAGTACTTC.

CDR3 residues: CASSTPQEKETQYF. The DNA for the CDR3 is TGTGCCAGCAGCACGCCGCAGGAGAAGGAGACCCAGTACTTC. The chain uses TRBV5-4 and TRBJ2-5; D is uncertain. The CDR3 totals 14 residues. With 4 bases removed from V and 5 bases from J, the gap between germline ends came to 15 bases. Germline CDR1 reads SGHNT; CDR2 reads YYREEE (reference sequence).

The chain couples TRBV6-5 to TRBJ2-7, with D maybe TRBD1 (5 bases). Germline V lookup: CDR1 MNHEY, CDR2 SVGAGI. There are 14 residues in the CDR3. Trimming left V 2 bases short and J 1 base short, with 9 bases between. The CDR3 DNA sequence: TGTGCCAGCAGTTACGGGGCTCCTTCCTACGAGCAGTACTTC. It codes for CASSYGAPSYEQYF.

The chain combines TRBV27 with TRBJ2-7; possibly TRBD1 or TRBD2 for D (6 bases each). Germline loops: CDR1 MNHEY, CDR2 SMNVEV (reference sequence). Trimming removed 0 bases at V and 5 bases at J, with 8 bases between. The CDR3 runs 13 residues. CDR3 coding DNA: TGTGCCAGCAGTTTATCGGGGGGCCACGAGCAGTACTTC. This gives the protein CASSLSGGHEQYF.

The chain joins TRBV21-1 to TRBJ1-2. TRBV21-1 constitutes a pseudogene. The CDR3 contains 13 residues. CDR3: CASPGGRDYGYTF. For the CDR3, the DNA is TGTGCCAGCCCCGGGGGCAGGGACTATGGCTACACCTTC.

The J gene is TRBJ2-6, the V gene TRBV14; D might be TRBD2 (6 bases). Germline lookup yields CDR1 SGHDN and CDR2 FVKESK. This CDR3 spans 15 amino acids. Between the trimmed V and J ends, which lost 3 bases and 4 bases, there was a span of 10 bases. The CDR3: CASSQRGRGANVLTF. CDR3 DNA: TGTGCCAGCAGCCAGCGGGGACGGGGGGCCAACGTCCTGACTTTC.